The subject of this entry is one TCR beta chain. No antigen is known for it. CDR1 and CDR2 (germline): LGHNA, YSLEER. Trimming cost V 4 bases and J 5 bases; bases outside gene matches: 8. The CDR3 is 15 amino acids. The data belong to a study of response to subunit inactivated influenza vaccine. Study findings and constraints: Each seasonal influenza vaccination recruits few new T cells, the authors suggested.

One entry per CDR3 protein results from TCRdb running MiXCR on the RT-PCR reads. The sample has about 500,000 distinct CDR3 sequences, more than 15% seen once. The J gene is TRBJ2-3, the V gene TRBV4-3; 8 bases are a match to TRBD2. The source was CD4+ T cells sorted from PBMCs, collected around 25 months after vaccination. This receptor was identified in a man aged 50-75 years who received an inactivated influenza vaccine. The CDR3 loop reads CASSRTGGGKDTQYF. CDR3 bases: TGCGCCAGCAGCCGAACGGGCGGGGGGAAAGATACGCAGTATTTT.